This TCR beta chain came from a study of a mutant IDH1 vaccine in newly diagnosed glioma. Generated by immunoSEQ multiplex PCR, the TCRdb table keeps only in-frame clones and is missing some. The sample includes tens of thousands of clones, approximately 89% of them seen just once. Time point denoted: baseline, week 1 (first vaccination visit). Treatment noted: pre-vaccination baseline after standard-of-care therapy. The TCR originated in a man aged 25 to 45 with glioma. The sequencing used PBMCs, collected from a glioma patient treated with radiotherapy, temozolomide or both.

The CDR3 DNA sequence: TGTGCCAGCACTGAGCAGGGGGGGTACAATGAGCAGTTCTTC. The encoded protein is CASTEQGGYNEQFF. The chain is built from TRBV6-1 and TRBJ2-1; D is possibly TRBD1 or TRBD2 (7 bases each). In germline, CDR1 is MNHNS, CDR2 SASEGT. This CDR3 is 14 amino acids long. V lost 7 bases, J lost 4 bases, and 14 bases lay in between.